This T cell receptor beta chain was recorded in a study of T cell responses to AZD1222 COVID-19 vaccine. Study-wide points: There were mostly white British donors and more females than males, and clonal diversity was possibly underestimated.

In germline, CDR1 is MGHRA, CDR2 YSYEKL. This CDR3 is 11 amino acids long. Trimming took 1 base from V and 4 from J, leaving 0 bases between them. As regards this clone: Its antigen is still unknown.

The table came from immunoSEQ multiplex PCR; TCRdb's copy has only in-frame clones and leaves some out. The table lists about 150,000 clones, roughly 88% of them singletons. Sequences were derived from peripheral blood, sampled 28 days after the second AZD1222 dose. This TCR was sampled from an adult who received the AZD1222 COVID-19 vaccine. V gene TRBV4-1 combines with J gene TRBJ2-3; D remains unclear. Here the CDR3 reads CASSQADTQYF. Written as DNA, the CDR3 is TGCGCCAGCAGCCAAGCAGATACGCAGTATTTT.